This T cell receptor (beta chain) comes out of a study of response to subunit inactivated influenza vaccine. Study-wide results and caveats: Seasonal influenza vaccination, on each occasion, was suggested by the authors to recruit few new T cells.

MiXCR, applied by TCRdb to the RT-PCR reads, yields one record per CDR3 protein. The sample includes 860,000 or so distinct CDR3 sequences, around 20% seen only once; the top ten take roughly 10%. The CDR3 has 15 amino acids. Germline V lookup: CDR1 SSHAT, CDR2 FNYEAQ (reference sequence). This clonotype has just a few counts. Its antigen is unidentified. The junction shows a germline mismatch at one end, possibly a read error. The sequenced sample was PBMCs from blood, obtained more than 4 days after vaccination. The origin of this receptor is a man between 45 and 60 years old who received an inactivated influenza vaccine. The V and J genes are TRBV7-7 and TRBJ2-5; the D gene is possibly TRBD1 (6 bases). This CDR3 is CASSPNQGNPETQYF. CDR3 nucleotide sequence: TGTGCTAGCAGCCCAAATCAGGGGAACCCAGAGACCCAGTACTTC.